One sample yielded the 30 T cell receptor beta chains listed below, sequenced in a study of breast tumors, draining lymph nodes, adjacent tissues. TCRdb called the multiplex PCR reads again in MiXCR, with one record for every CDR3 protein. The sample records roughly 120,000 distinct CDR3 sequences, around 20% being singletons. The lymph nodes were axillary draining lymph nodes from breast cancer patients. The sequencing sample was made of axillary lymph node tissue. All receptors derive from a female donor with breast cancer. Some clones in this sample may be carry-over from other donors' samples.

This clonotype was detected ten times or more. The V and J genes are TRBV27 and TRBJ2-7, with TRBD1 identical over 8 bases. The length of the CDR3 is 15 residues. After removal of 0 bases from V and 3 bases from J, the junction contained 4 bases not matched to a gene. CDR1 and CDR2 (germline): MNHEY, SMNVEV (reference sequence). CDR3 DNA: TGTGCCAGCAGTTTATCGCCGGGACAGGACTACGAGCAGTACTTC. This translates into CASSLSPGQDYEQYF.

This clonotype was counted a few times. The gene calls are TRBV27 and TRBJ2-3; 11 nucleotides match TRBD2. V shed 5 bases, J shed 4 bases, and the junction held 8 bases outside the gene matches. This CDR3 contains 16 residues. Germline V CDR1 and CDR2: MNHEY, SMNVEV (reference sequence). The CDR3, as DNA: TGTGCCAGCAGTCTCCGAGGTAGCGGGAGGGCAGATACGCAGTATTTT. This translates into CASSLRGSGRADTQYF.

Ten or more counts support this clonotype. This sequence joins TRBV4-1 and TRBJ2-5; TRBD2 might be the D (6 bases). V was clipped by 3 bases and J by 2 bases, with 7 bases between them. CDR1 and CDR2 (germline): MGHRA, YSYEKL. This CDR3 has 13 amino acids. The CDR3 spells CASSQRGQETQYF. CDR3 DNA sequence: TGCGCCAGCAGCCAGCGGGGACAAGAGACCCAGTACTTC.

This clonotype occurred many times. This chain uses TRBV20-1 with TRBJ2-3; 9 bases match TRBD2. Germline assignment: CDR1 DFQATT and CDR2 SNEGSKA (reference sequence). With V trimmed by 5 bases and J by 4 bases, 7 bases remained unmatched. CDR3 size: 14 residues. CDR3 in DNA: TGCAGTGCTCAAGTGCGGGAGGGCGCAGATACGCAGTATTTT. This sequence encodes CSAQVREGADTQYF.

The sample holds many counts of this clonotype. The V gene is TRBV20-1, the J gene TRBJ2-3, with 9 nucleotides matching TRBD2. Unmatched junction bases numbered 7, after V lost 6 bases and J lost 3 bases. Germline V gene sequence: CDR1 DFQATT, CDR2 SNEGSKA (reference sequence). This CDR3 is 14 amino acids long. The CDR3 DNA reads TGCAGTGCCATTAGCGGGGGCTCTACAGATACGCAGTATTTT. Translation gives CSAISGGSTDTQYF.

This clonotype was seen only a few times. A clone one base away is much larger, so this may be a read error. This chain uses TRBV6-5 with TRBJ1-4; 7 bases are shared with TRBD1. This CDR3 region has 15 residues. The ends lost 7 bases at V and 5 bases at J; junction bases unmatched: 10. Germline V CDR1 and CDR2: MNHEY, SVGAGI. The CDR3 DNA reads TGTGCCAGCAACCCCAGACAGGGAGGGAATGAAAAACTGTTTTTT. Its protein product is CASNPRQGGNEKLFF.

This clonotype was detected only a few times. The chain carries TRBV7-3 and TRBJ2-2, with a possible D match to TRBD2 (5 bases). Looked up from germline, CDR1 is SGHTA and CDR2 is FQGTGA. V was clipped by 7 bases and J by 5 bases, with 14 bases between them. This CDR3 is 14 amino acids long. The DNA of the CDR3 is TGTGCCAGCACCCCCCCCCCGGGGACCGGGGAGCTGTTTTTT. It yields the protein CASTPPPGTGELFF.

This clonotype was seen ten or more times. The CDR3 region has the DNA TGCAGTGCTAGGCTAGGGGGCGGGAATCAGCCCCAGCATTTT. This encodes CSARLGGGNQPQHF. The rearrangement uses TRBV20-1 and TRBJ1-5, with 7 nucleotides matching TRBD1. The ends lost 3 bases at V and 4 bases at J; junction bases unmatched: 6. CDR1 is DFQATT, CDR2 SNEGSKA, per germline (reference sequence). CDR3 length: 14 residues.

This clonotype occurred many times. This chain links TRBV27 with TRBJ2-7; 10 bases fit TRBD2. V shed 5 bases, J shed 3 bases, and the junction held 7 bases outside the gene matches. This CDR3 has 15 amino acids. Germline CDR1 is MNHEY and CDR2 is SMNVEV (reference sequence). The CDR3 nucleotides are TGTGCCAGCAGTAAGGAAGCGGGAGGGTACTACGAGCAGTACTTC. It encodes CASSKEAGGYYEQYF.

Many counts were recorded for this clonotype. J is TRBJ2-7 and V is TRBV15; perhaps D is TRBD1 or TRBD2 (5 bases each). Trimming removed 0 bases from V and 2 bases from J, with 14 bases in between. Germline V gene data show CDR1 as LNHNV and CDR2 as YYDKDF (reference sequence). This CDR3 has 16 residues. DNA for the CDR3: TGTGCCACCAGCAGAGATGCCGGGACCCCTACCTACGAGCAGTACTTC. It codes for CATSRDAGTPTYEQYF.

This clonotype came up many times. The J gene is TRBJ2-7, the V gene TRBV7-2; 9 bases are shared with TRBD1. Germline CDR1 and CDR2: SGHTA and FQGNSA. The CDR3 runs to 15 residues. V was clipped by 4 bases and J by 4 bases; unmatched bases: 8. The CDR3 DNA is TGTGCCAGCAGCTCGTCCCGGGACAGGGTTTACGAGCAGTACTTC. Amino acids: CASSSSRDRVYEQYF.

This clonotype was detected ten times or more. CDR3 region: CAWSVAPGTNSPLHF. DNA of the CDR3: TGTGCCTGGAGTGTAGCCCCCGGGACCAATTCACCCCTCCACTTT. This rearrangement joins TRBV30 to TRBJ1-6; a weak D match, TRBD1 (5 bases). The CDR3 has 15 residues. The V end was cut by 0 bases, the J end by 7 bases, with 13 bases between. The V gene's germline CDR1 is GTSNPN and CDR2 SVGIG (reference sequence). The whole variable domain, filled in from reference TRBV30 and TRBJ1-6, reads SQTIHQWPATLVQPVGSPLSLECTVEGTSNPNLYWYRQAAGRGLQLLFYSVGIGQISSEVPQNLSASRPQDRQFILSSKKLLLSDSGFYLCAWSVAPGTNSPLHFGNGTRLTVT.

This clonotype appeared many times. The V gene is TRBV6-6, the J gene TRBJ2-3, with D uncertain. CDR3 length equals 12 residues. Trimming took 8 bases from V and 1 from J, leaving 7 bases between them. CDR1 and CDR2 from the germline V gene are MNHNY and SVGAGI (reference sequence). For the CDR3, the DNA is TGTGCCAGCGGATCGGGCACAGATACGCAGTATTTT. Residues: CASGSGTDTQYF.

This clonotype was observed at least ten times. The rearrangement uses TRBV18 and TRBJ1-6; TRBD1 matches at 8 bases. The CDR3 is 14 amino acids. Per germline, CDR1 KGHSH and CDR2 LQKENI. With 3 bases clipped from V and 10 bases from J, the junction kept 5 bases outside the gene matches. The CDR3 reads CASSPGQDTSPLHF. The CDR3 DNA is TGTGCCAGCTCACCGGGACAGGACACATCACCCCTCCACTTT.

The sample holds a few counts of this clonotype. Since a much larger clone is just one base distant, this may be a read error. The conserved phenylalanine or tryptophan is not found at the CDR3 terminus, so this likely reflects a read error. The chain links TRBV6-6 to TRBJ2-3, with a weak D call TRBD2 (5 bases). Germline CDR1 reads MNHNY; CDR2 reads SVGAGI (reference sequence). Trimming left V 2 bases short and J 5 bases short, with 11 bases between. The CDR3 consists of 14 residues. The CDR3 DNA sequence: TGTGCCAGCAGTTACCTACGGGATAAAGATACGCAGTATCTT. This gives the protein CASSYLRDKDTQYL.

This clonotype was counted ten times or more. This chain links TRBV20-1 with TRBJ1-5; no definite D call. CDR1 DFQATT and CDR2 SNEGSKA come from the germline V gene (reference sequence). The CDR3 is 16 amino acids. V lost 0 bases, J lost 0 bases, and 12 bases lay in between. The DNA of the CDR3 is TGCAGTGCTAGAGAGGACGGCAAATATAGCAATCAGCCCCAGCATTTT. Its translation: CSAREDGKYSNQPQHF.

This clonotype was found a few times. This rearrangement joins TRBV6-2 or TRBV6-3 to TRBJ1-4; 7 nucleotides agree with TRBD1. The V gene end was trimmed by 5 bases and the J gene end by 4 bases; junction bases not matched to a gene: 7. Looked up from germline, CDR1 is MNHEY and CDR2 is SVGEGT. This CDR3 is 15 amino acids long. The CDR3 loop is CASSLTGNFNEKLFF. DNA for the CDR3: TGTGCCAGCAGTCTGACAGGGAACTTTAATGAAAAACTGTTTTTT.

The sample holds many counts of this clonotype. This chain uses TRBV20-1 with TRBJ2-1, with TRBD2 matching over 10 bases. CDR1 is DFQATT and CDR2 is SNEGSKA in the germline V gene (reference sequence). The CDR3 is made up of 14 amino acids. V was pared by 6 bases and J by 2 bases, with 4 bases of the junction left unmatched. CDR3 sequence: CSAITSGTYNEQFF. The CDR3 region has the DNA TGCAGTGCCATCACTAGCGGGACCTACAATGAGCAGTTCTTC.

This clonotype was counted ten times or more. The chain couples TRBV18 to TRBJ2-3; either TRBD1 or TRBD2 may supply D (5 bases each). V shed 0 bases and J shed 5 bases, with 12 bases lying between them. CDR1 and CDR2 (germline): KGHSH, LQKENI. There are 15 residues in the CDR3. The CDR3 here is CASSPPAGTGDTQYF. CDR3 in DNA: TGTGCCAGCTCACCACCGGCTGGGACGGGAGATACGCAGTATTTT.

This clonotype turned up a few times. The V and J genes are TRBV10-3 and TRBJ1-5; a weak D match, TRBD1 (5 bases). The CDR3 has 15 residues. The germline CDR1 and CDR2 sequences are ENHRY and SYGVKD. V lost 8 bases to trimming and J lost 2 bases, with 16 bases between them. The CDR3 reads CAIGGGGSCNQPQHF. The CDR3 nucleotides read TGTGCCATCGGGGGGGGGGGGAGTTGCAATCAGCCCCAGCATTTT.

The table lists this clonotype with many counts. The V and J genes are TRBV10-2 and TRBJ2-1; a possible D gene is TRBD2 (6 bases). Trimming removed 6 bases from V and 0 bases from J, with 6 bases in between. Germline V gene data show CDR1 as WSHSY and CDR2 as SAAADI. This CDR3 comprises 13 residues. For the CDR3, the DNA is TGCGCCAGCAGCGGGGGCTCCTACAATGAGCAGTTCTTC. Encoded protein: CASSGGSYNEQFF.

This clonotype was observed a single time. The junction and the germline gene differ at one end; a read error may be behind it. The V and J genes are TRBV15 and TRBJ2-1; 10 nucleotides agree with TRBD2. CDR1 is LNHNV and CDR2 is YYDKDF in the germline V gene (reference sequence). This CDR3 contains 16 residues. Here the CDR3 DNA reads TGCGCCGCCGGGACATGGACTAGCGGAGACTACAATGAGCAGTTCTTC. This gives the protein CAAGTWTSGDYNEQFF.

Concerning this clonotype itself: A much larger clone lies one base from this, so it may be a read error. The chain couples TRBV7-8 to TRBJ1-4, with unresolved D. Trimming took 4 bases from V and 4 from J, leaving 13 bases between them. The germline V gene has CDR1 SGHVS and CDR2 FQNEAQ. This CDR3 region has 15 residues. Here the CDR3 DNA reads TGTGCCAGCAGCTCACTCGGGTCTCGTAATGAAAAACTGTTTTTT. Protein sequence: CASSSLGSRNEKLFF.

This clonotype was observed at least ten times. CDR3 DNA: TGTGCCAGCAACCGGCCAACCACAGATACGCAGTATTTT. Its translation is CASNRPTTDTQYF. The chain recombines TRBV2 with TRBJ2-3; D is uncertain. Germline V gene sequence: CDR1 SNHLY, CDR2 FYNNEI. V lost 7 bases and J lost 2, with 10 bases in between. The CDR3 spans 13 residues.

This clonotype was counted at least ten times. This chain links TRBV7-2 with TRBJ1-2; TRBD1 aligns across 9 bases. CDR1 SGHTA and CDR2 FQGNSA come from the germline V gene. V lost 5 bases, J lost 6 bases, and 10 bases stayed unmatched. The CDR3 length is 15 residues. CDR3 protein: CASSRGNRGQDGYTF. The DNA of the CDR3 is TGTGCCAGCAGCCGGGGGAACAGGGGGCAGGATGGCTACACCTTC.

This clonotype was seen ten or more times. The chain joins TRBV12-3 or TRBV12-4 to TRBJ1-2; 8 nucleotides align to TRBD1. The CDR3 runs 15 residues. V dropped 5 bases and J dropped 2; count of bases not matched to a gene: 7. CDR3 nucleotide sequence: TGTGCCAGCAGTCCTTGGGACAGGACAAACTATGGCTACACCTTC. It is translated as CASSPWDRTNYGYTF.

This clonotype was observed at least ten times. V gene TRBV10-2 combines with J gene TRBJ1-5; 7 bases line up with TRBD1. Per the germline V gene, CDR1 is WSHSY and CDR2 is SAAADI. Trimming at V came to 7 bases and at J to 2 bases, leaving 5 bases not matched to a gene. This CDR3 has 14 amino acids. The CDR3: CASKPTGGNQPQHF. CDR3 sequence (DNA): TGCGCCAGCAAGCCTACAGGGGGCAATCAGCCCCAGCATTTT.

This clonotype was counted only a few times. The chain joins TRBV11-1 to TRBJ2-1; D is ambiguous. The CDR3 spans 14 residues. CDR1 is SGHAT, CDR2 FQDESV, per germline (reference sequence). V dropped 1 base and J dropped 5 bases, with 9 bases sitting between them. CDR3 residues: CASSLDWSNNEQFF. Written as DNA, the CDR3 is TGTGCCAGCAGCTTAGATTGGAGCAACAATGAGCAGTTCTTC. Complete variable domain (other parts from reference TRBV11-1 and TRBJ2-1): EAEVAQSPRYKITEKSQAVAFWCDPISGHATLYWYRQILGQGPELLVQFQDESVVDDSQLPKDRFSAERLKGVDSTLKIQPAELGDSAMYLCASSLDWSNNEQFFGPGTRLTVL.

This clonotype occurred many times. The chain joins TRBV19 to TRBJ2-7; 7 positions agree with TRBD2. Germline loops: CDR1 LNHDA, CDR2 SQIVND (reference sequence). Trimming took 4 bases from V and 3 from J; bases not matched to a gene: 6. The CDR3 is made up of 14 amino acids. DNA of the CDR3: TGTGCCAGTAGTACTAGCGGAAACAACTACGAGCAGTACTTC. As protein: CASSTSGNNYEQYF.

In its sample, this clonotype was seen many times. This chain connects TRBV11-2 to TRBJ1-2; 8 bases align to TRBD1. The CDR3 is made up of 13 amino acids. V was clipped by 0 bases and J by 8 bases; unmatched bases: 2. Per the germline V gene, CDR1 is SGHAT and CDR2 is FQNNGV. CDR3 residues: CASSLDRGRGYTF. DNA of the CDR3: TGTGCCAGCAGCTTAGACAGGGGGCGAGGCTACACCTTC.